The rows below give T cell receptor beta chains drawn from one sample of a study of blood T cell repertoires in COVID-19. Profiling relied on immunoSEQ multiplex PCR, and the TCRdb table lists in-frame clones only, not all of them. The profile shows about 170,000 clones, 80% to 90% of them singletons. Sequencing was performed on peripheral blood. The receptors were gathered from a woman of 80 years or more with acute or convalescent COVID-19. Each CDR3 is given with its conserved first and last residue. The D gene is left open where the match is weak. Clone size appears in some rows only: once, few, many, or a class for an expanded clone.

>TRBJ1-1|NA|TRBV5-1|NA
TGCGCCAGCAGCCCATTACAAGGGGGGAACACTGAAGCTTTCTTT
CASSPLQGGNTEAFF
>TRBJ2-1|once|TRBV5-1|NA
TGCGCCAGCAGCCAGGGCGGGGATGAGCAGTTCTTC
CASSQGGDEQFF
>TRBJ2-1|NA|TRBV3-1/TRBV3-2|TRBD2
TGTGCCAGCAGCCCCGGACTAGCGGGCCGCTACAATGAGCAGTTCTTC
CASSPGLAGRYNEQFF
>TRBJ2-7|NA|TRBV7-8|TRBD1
TGTGCCAGCAGCGCGGGGGACAGGGCCGCGTACGAGCAGTACTTC
CASSAGDRAAYEQYF
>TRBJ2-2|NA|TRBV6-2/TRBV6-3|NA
TGTGCCAGCAGTCCAATCAAAGCCACCGGGGAGCTGTTTTTT
CASSPIKATGELFF
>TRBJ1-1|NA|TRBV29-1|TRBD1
TGCAGCGTCGGGACAGGGGCCGTCTGGGGAGCTTTCTTT
CSVGTGAVWGAFF
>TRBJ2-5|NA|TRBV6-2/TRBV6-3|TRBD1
TGTGCCAGCAGCTCTCGAGGGACAGGGGGCTACGGGACCCAGTACTTC
CASSSRGTGGYGTQYF
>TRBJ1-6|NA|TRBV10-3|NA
TGTGCCATCAGTGAGTCATCAGGGAGGAATTCACCCCTCCACTTT
CAISESSGRNSPLHF
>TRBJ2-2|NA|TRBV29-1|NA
TGCAGCGTTGAAGATCCGGGACTCCCCGGGGGGGAGCTGTTTTTT
CSVEDPGLPGGELFF
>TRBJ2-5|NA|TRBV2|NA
TGTGCCAGCAGTGTACTAGGCCACCAAGAGACCCAGTACTTC
CASSVLGHQETQYF
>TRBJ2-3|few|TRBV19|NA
TGTGCCAGTAGTACCCTAACGGGAGAACTATTCGCGGGAAAGTATTTT
CASSTLTGELFAGKYF
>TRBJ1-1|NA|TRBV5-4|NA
TGTGCCAGCAGCTTGGCGGGATTATACACTGAAGCTTTCTTT
CASSLAGLYTEAFF
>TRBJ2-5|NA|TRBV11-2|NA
TGTGCCAGCAGCTTAGCACAGGAAGAGACCCAGTACTTC
CASSLAQEETQYF
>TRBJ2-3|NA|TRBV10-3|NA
TGTGCCATCAGGACAACAGGCACAGATACGCAGTATTTT
CAIRTTGTDTQYF
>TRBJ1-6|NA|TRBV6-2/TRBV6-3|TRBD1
TGTGCCAGCAGTCTTCCGGGACAGGGGAGCTCACCCCTCCACTTT
CASSLPGQGSSPLHF
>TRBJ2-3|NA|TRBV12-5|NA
TGTGCTAGTGGTGAGCTAGAAGATACGCAGTATTTT
CASGELEDTQYF
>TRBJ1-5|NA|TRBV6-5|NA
TGTGCCAGCAGGCCCTCCAGGGTTGACAATCAGCCCCAGCATTTT
CASRPSRVDNQPQHF